The clone carrying this T cell receptor (beta chain) was detected many times. The entry originates in a study of T-cell reconstitution after alpha-beta-depleted transplantation in children. For TCRbeta, the library was prepared with unique molecular identifiers. TCRdb used MiXCR to reprocess the PCR reads, holding one entry per CDR3 protein. The sample records 750,000 to 950,000 distinct CDR3 sequences, approximately 15% being singletons. The CDR3 is 15 residues long. The V gene end was trimmed by 2 bases and the J gene end by 7 bases; junction bases not matched to a gene: 8. In germline, CDR1 is SGHRS, CDR2 YFSETQ.

This chain uses TRBV5-1 with TRBJ2-5; 10 bases align to TRBD2. This receptor was obtained from a male patient between 5 and 17 years old who had a stem cell transplant for acute lymphoblastic leukemia, so the T cells may come from the graft donor. The sequencing used PBMCs, mostly from graft donor cells, collected 360 days after TCRalphabeta/CD19-depleted stem cell transplant. In DNA form, the CDR3 reads TGCGCCAGCAGCTTAGTCCTAGCGGGAGCCGGGACCCAGTACTTC. As protein: CASSLVLAGAGTQYF. Full variable domain (missing parts from reference TRBV5-1 and TRBJ2-5): KAGVTQTPRYLIKTRGQQVTLSCSPISGHRSVSWYQQTPGQGLQFLFEYFSETQRNKGNFPGRFSGRQFSNSRSEMNVSTLELGDSALYLCASSLVLAGAGTQYFGPGTRLLVL.